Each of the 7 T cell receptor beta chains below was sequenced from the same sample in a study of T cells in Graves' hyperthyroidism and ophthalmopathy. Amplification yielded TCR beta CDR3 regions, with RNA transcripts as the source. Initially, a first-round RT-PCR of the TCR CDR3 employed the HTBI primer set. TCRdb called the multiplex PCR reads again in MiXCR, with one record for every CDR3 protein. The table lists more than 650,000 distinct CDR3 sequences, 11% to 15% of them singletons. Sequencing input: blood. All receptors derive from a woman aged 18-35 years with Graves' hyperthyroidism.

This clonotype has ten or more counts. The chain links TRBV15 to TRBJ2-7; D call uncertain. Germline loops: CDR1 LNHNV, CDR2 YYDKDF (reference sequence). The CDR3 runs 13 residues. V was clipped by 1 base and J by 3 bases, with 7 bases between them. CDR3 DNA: TGTGCCACCAGCAGAGGCGGTTTCTACGAGCAGTACTTC. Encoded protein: CATSRGGFYEQYF.

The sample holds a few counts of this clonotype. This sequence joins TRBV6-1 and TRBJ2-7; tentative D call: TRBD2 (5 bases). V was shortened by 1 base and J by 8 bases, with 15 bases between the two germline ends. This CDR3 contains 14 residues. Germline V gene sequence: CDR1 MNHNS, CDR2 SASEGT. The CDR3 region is CASSEGGTTGKQYF. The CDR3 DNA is TGTGCCAGCAGTGAAGGAGGAACGACGGGAAAGCAGTACTTC.

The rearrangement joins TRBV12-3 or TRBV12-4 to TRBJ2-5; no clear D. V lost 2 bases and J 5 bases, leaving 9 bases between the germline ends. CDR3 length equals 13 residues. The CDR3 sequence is CASSLHPWETQYF. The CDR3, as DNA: TGTGCCAGCAGTTTACACCCCTGGGAGACCCAGTACTTC.

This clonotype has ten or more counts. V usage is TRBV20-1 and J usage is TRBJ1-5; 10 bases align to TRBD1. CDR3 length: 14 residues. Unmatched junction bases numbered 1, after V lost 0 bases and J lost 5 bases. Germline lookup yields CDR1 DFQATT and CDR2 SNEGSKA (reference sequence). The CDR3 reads CSARDGTGDQPQHF. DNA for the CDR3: TGCAGTGCTAGAGATGGGACAGGGGATCAGCCCCAGCATTTT.

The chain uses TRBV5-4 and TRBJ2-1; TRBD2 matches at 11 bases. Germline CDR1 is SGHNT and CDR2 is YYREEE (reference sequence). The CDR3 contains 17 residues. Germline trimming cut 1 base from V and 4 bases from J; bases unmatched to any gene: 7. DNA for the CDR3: TGTGCCAGCAGCTTGCCCCCGGGACTAGCGGAATACAATGAGCAGTTCTTC. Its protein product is CASSLPPGLAEYNEQFF.

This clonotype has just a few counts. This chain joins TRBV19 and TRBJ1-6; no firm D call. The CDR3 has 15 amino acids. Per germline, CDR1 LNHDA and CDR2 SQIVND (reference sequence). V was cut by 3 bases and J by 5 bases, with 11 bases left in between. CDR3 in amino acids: CASSIPRGDNSPLHF. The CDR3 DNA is TGTGCCAGTAGTATCCCACGTGGCGATAATTCACCCCTCCACTTT. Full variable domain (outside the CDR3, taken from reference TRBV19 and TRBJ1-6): DGGITQSPKYLFRKEGQNVTLSCEQNLNHDAMYWYRQDPGQGLRLIYYSQIVNDFQKGDIAEGYSVSREKKESFPLTVTSAQKNPTAFYLCASSIPRGDNSPLHFGNGTRLTVT.

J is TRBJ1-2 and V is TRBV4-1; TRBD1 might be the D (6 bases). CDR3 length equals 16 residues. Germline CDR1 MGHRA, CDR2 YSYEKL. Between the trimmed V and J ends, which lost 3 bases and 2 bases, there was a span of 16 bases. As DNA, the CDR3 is TGCGCCAGCAGCCACAGCGGCGGGGGGCGGAACTATGGCTACACCTTC. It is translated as CASSHSGGGRNYGYTF.